Listed here are 12 T cell receptor beta chains from one sample, sequenced in a study of graft-versus-host responses after intestinal transplantation. The table came from immunoSEQ multiplex PCR; TCRdb's copy has only in-frame clones and leaves some out. The repertoire includes around 29,000 clones, more than 85% of them detected once, and just over 0.7% sits in the top ten. Material: PBMCs, obtained 66 days after intestinal transplant. These receptors all stem from a human patient who received an intestinal transplant, so some T cells may come from the graft donor.

The gene calls are TRBV5-5 and TRBJ2-5; 7 bases match TRBD2. CDR3 length: 16 amino acids. Germline lookup yields CDR1 SGHKS and CDR2 YYEKEE (reference sequence). Germline trimming cut 0 bases from V and 4 bases from J; bases unmatched to any gene: 9. In DNA, the CDR3 is TGTGCCAGCAGCTTGGGGGTGTCAGGGAGGGGAGAGACCCAGTACTTC. It is translated as CASSLGVSGRGETQYF.

This chain connects TRBV29-1 to TRBJ2-1; the D is unclear. Germline V CDR1 and CDR2: SQVTM, ANQGSEA. The CDR3 length is 10 residues. Trimming pared 2 bases from V and 10 bases from J, leaving 6 bases between. The CDR3 protein is CSVERMEQFF. As DNA, the CDR3 is TGCAGCGTTGAAAGGATGGAGCAGTTCTTC.

The chain combines TRBV9 with TRBJ2-1; D perhaps matches TRBD2 (6 bases). Trimming took off 3 bases at V and 3 bases at J, with 10 bases between the two ends. CDR1 and CDR2 (germline): SGDLS, YYNGEE. The CDR3 is 14 residues long. The DNA for the CDR3 is TGTGCCAGCAGCGGGCGGGGAAACTACAATGAGCAGTTCTTC. Translating gives CASSGRGNYNEQFF. Together with reference TRBV9 and TRBJ2-1, the CDR3 gives the full variable domain: DSGVTQTPKHLITATGQRVTLRCSPRSGDLSVYWYQQSLDQGLQFLIQYYNGEERAKGNILERFSAQQFPDLHSELNLSSLELGDSALYFCASSGRGNYNEQFFGPGTRLTVL.

V gene TRBV6-5 combines with J gene TRBJ2-3; D possibly uses TRBD1 or TRBD2 (5 bases each). This CDR3 region has 11 residues. V lost 4 bases, J lost 10 bases, and 9 bases lay in between. CDR1 and CDR2 from the germline V gene are MNHEY and SVGAGI. The CDR3 spells CASSSLGAQYF. CDR3 DNA sequence: TGTGCCAGCAGTTCATTGGGGGCGCAGTATTTT.

This chain uses TRBV10-3 with TRBJ1-1, with D unresolved. The V end lost 5 bases, the J end lost 3 bases, and 19 bases lay between the germline ends. This CDR3 region has 16 residues. Germline CDR1 reads ENHRY; CDR2 reads SYGVKD. The CDR3 bases are TGTGCCATCAGTCCAGTTGGCCTGAGCAAGGACACTGAAGCTTTCTTT. It is translated as CAISPVGLSKDTEAFF.

This sequence joins TRBV6-6 and TRBJ2-1; 10 bases line up with TRBD2. Germline CDR1 reads MNHNY; CDR2 reads SVGAGI (reference sequence). The V segment lost 5 bases and the J segment 3 bases; nucleotides outside the gene matches: 1. The CDR3 has 14 residues. The CDR3 loop is CASSRLAGYNEQFF. The CDR3 coding sequence is TGTGCCAGCAGTCGACTAGCGGGCTACAATGAGCAGTTCTTC.

The chain employs TRBV19 and TRBJ2-7; the D gene could be TRBD1 or TRBD2 (5 bases each). Germline V gene sequence: CDR1 LNHDA, CDR2 SQIVND (reference sequence). The length of the CDR3 is 14 residues. V was clipped by 6 bases and J by 6 bases, with 18 bases between them. CDR3 residues: CASSPSGTRSEQYF. CDR3 DNA sequence: TGTGCCAGTAGCCCCTCTGGGACCCGGAGCGAGCAGTACTTC.

This rearrangement joins TRBV11-2 to TRBJ1-3; 8 bases line up with TRBD1. Germline V gene lookup returns CDR1 SGHAT and CDR2 FQNNGV. This CDR3 has 14 residues. V was clipped by 5 bases and J by 4 bases; unmatched bases: 4. DNA for the CDR3: TGTGCCAGCAGCCCGACAGGGGTCGGAAACACCATATATTTT. The encoded protein is CASSPTGVGNTIYF. Full variable domain (rest looked up from reference TRBV11-2 and TRBJ1-3): EAGVAQSPRYKIIEKRQSVAFWCNPISGHATLYWYQQILGQGPKLLIQFQNNGVVDDSQLPKDRFSAERLKGVDSTLKIQPAKLEDSAVYLCASSPTGVGNTIYFGEGSWLTVV.

The chain employs TRBV29-1 and TRBJ2-7; D remains unclear. Germline CDR1 reads SQVTM; CDR2 reads ANQGSEA. The CDR3 is made up of 12 amino acids. V was clipped by 4 bases and J by 0 bases, with 7 bases between them. CDR3 nucleotide sequence: TGCAGCGTTGGTGGGGACTCCTACGAGCAGTACTTC. This translates into CSVGGDSYEQYF.

V usage is TRBV29-1 and J usage is TRBJ2-3; a weak D match, TRBD2 (6 bases). Trimming cost V 0 bases and J 5 bases, with 18 bases left between them. CDR1 and CDR2 from the germline V gene are SQVTM and ANQGSEA. This CDR3 has 16 amino acids. CDR3: CSVEDLRFSGEDTQYF. CDR3 nucleotide sequence: TGCAGCGTTGAAGATCTTCGATTTAGCGGAGAAGATACGCAGTATTTT.

The chain employs TRBV28 and TRBJ1-3; no firm D call. The V gene's germline CDR1 is MDHEN and CDR2 SYDVKM. The CDR3 covers 14 residues. V dropped 3 bases and J dropped 4 bases, with 10 bases sitting between them. The CDR3 DNA follows: TGTGCCAGCAGTTTGGACTCGGCCGGAAACACCATATATTTT. Amino acid sequence: CASSLDSAGNTIYF.

This clone was observed a handful of times. This sequence joins TRBV6-1 and TRBJ2-5; no clear D gene. Germline loops: CDR1 MNHNS, CDR2 SASEGT. This CDR3 has 11 amino acids. V was pared by 7 bases and J by 5 bases, with 8 bases between. DNA for the CDR3: TGTGCCAGCAATCGTCGGGAGACCCAGTACTTC. Encoded protein: CASNRRETQYF.